This passage covers 13 T cell receptor beta chains from one sample sequenced in a study of blood T cell repertoires in COVID-19. This table comes from immunoSEQ multiplex PCR, and its TCRdb copy is limited to in-frame clones, with some not included. The data show some 190,000 clones, about 85% seen once. The sequencing input was peripheral blood. The receptors derive from a woman at least 80 years old with acute or convalescent COVID-19.

This clone was counted a single time. The chain links TRBV29-1 to TRBJ2-7; the match to TRBD1 covers 10 bases. This CDR3 is built from 14 residues. Losses at the gene ends were 5 bases for V and 0 bases for J; bases not matched to a gene: 4. Germline-derived CDR1 and CDR2 are SQVTM and ANQGSEA. The CDR3 region is CSVQRTGGSYEQYF. CDR3 nucleotide sequence: TGCAGCGTTCAGAGGACAGGGGGCTCCTACGAGCAGTACTTC.

This clone occurred a few times. The chain links TRBV15 to TRBJ2-7, with D unresolved. V lost 1 base and J 0 bases, leaving 13 bases between the germline ends. Germline assignment: CDR1 LNHNV and CDR2 YYDKDF (reference sequence). The CDR3 extends over 16 amino acids. This CDR3 is CATSRALNLFSYEQYF. DNA of the CDR3: TGTGCCACCAGCAGAGCACTGAACCTCTTCTCCTACGAGCAGTACTTC.

This chain links TRBV6-5 with TRBJ2-1; 9 nucleotides line up with TRBD2. This CDR3 is 15 amino acids long. The germline gives CDR1 MNHEY, CDR2 SVGAGI. J was trimmed by 2 bases and V by 4 bases; bases with no gene match: 3. CDR3 sequence (DNA): TGTGCCAGCAGTTTAGCGGGAGACCCCTACAATGAGCAGTTCTTC. Protein sequence: CASSLAGDPYNEQFF.

This clone was observed once. This chain's CDR3 is CASSSPPGRVRGTDTQYF. CDR3 DNA sequence: TGTGCCAGCAGCTCCCCGCCGGGGAGGGTGCGGGGCACAGATACGCAGTATTTT. The genes are TRBV7-2 and TRBJ2-3; 7 bases align to TRBD2. J lost 1 base, V lost 4 bases, and 14 bases had no gene match. The CDR3 extends over 18 amino acids. Germline CDR1 and CDR2: SGHTA and FQGNSA.

The chain links TRBV7-2 to TRBJ2-4; D possibly corresponds to TRBD1 (6 bases). Germline V gives CDR1 SGHTA, CDR2 FQGNSA. The CDR3 runs to 13 residues. Trimming cost V 6 bases and J 0 bases, with 6 bases left between them. CDR3 protein: CASRDRAKNIQYF. As DNA, the CDR3 is TGTGCCAGCAGGGACAGAGCCAAAAACATTCAGTACTTC.

This chain uses TRBV2 with TRBJ2-2, with 7 bases lining up with TRBD2. V was clipped by 1 base and J by 6 bases; unmatched bases: 8. Germline V CDR1 and CDR2: SNHLY, FYNNEI. The CDR3 runs 16 residues. The DNA of the CDR3 is TGTGCCAGCAGTGAAGTCAGTGGGAGGGTGGCCGGGGAGCTGTTTTTT. Translation: CASSEVSGRVAGELFF.

The chain employs TRBV21-1 and TRBJ2-7; the table's D call of TRBD2 was not tested on the DNA. TRBV21-1 is listed as a pseudogene. The CDR3 contains 19 residues. CDR3 sequence reads: CASSKALTGVPGSGYEQYF. CDR3 nucleotide sequence: TGTGCCAGCAGCAAGGCTTTAACGGGTGTTCCGGGGAGCGGCTACGAGCAGTACTTC.

This sequence joins TRBV5-1 and TRBJ2-2; no definite D call. The CDR3 totals 13 residues. In germline, CDR1 is SGHRS, CDR2 YFSETQ. The V end lost 4 bases, the J end lost 7 bases, and 11 bases lay between the germline ends. CDR3 nucleotide sequence: TGCGCCAGCAGCCCTCCCGTAATCGGGGAGCTGTTTTTT. Its translation: CASSPPVIGELFF.

CDR3 loop: CASRDRAWAFF. DNA of the CDR3: TGTGCCAGCAGGGACAGGGCGTGGGCTTTCTTT. The V gene is TRBV6-6, the J gene TRBJ1-1, with 8 bases matching TRBD1. There are 11 residues in the CDR3. The V gene's germline CDR1 is MNHNY and CDR2 SVGAGI (reference sequence). V lost 6 bases, J lost 11 bases, and 5 bases stayed unmatched.

V and J are TRBV5-1 and TRBJ1-1; no definite D call. Trimming removed 4 bases at V and 1 base at J, with 8 bases between. This CDR3 is 13 amino acids long. Germline CDR1 SGHRS, CDR2 YFSETQ. The CDR3 coding sequence is TGCGCCAGCAGCGGGCCAGCGAACACTGAAGCTTTCTTT. Translated: CASSGPANTEAFF.

The CDR3 protein is CASSQVRVEYTEAFF. In DNA, the CDR3 is TGCGCCAGCAGCCAAGTCCGGGTTGAGTACACTGAAGCTTTCTTT. The chain couples TRBV4-3 to TRBJ1-1; D remains unclear. The germline V and J ends were trimmed by 1 base and 3 bases, with 12 bases remaining between them. Germline V gene data show CDR1 as LGHNA and CDR2 as YSLEER. This CDR3 spans 15 amino acids.

The V and J genes are TRBV7-2 and TRBJ2-1, with D perhaps TRBD1 (6 bases). Germline CDR1 and CDR2: SGHTA and FQGNSA. The V end was cut by 2 bases, the J end by 4 bases, with 12 bases between. The CDR3 has 15 residues. In DNA form, the CDR3 reads TGTGCCAGCAGCTTACATCCGACAGGTTACAATGAGCAGTTCTTC. It encodes CASSLHPTGYNEQFF.

The CDR3 nucleotides are TGTGCCAGTAGTATTTCAGGGGGCAAAGTAAATGAGCAGTTCTTC. Translated: CASSISGGKVNEQFF. The chain uses TRBV19 and TRBJ2-1, with 8 bases identical to TRBD1. The length of the CDR3 is 15 residues. J was trimmed by 7 bases and V by 3 bases; bases with no gene match: 8. Germline CDR1 reads LNHDA; CDR2 reads SQIVND (reference sequence).